One and the same sample provided the 25 T cell receptor beta chains below, sequenced in a study of cytomegalovirus exposure and HLA in healthy donors. PCR primers comprised 60 Vbeta and 13 Jbeta primers. The method was immunoSEQ multiplex PCR; TCRdb's version includes in-frame clones alone and lacks a portion of them. In the table there are 95,000 to 110,000 clones, 81% of which are singletons. Sequencing was done on a sample of PBMCs. These receptors all come from a man aged 30 to 45 in good health and CMV-seronegative.

The gene calls are TRBV18 and TRBJ1-1, with D possibly matching TRBD1 (5 bases). The V end was cut by 1 base, the J end by 4 bases, with 10 bases between. The CDR3 has 14 residues. Looked up from germline, CDR1 is KGHSH and CDR2 is LQKENI. The CDR3 region is CASSPQFGGTEAFF. DNA of the CDR3: TGTGCCAGCTCACCACAATTCGGGGGCACTGAAGCTTTCTTT.

This clone was counted a few times. The V gene is TRBV1, the J gene TRBJ2-2; the table's D call, TRBD2, was not checked against the DNA. TRBV1 is reported as a pseudogene. The CDR3 loop spans 17 amino acids. In DNA, the CDR3 is TGCACCAGCAGCCAAGATCAGGAAGGGGGGGCCGTCGGGGAGCTGTTTTTT. This translates into CTSSQDQEGGAVGELFF.

The chain couples TRBV28 to TRBJ2-7, with a possible D match to TRBD2 (6 bases). Trimming cost V 7 bases and J 6 bases, with 16 bases left between them. The CDR3 runs to 13 residues. The germline V gene has CDR1 MDHEN and CDR2 SYDVKM. The CDR3 is CASTEGLRAEQYF. The CDR3 DNA reads TGTGCCAGCACCGAGGGACTGCGGGCCGAGCAGTACTTC.

In DNA form, the CDR3 reads TGCGCCAGCAGCCCCAGGACTAGCGGGTTCTACGAGCAGTACTTC. Translated: CASSPRTSGFYEQYF. This chain connects TRBV5-1 to TRBJ2-7, with TRBD2 matching over 11 bases. The ends lost 4 bases at V and 3 bases at J; junction bases unmatched: 6. CDR3 length: 15 amino acids. In germline, CDR1 is SGHRS, CDR2 YFSETQ.

There are a few counts of this clone. This chain uses TRBV6-4 with TRBJ2-3; possible D gene TRBD2, 6 bases. CDR3 length: 15 amino acids. The V gene's germline CDR1 is MRHNA and CDR2 SNTAGT. V was pared by 2 bases and J by 1 base, with 10 bases between. DNA for the CDR3: TGTGCCAGCAGTGACAGTTCGGGGGGCACAGATACGCAGTATTTT. Its protein product is CASSDSSGGTDTQYF.

This sequence joins TRBV27 and TRBJ2-3; D is ambiguous. The germline gives CDR1 MNHEY, CDR2 SMNVEV (reference sequence). This CDR3 region has 13 residues. The ends were cut back, 6 bases at V and 2 bases at J, with 9 bases in the middle. Here the CDR3 DNA reads TGTGCCAGCAGGGGCTCCCCCACAGATACGCAGTATTTT. Protein sequence: CASRGSPTDTQYF.

The gene calls are TRBV7-8 and TRBJ2-2; 7 positions agree with TRBD1. Unmatched junction bases numbered 6, after V lost 4 bases and J lost 4 bases. The V gene's germline CDR1 is SGHVS and CDR2 FQNEAQ. The length of the CDR3 is 15 residues. CDR3 sequence (DNA): TGTGCCAGCAGCTCACGACAGGGACGCACCGGGGAGCTGTTTTTT. This encodes CASSSRQGRTGELFF.

The gene calls are TRBV4-2 and TRBJ1-3, with a tentative D call TRBD1 (6 bases). This CDR3 contains 16 residues. Germline V gene sequence: CDR1 LGHNA, CDR2 YNFKEQ. V was shortened by 1 base and J by 0 bases, with 10 bases between the two germline ends. The DNA of the CDR3 is TGTGCCAGCAGCCAAGGGGAAGGGGGCTCTGGAAACACCATATATTTT. This translates into CASSQGEGGSGNTIYF.

This clone was observed once. The rearrangement joins TRBV7-2 to TRBJ2-7; 9 bases are shared with TRBD1. The CDR3 sequence is 14 residues long. Trimming at V came to 0 bases and at J to 3 bases, leaving 0 bases not matched to a gene. The germline CDR1 and CDR2 sequences are SGHTA and FQGNSA. Here the CDR3 DNA reads TGTGCCAGCAGCTTAGCGGGACAGGGCTACGAGCAGTACTTC. Protein product: CASSLAGQGYEQYF. Combining the CDR3 with reference TRBV7-2 and TRBJ2-7 gives the whole variable domain GAGVSQSPSNKVTEKGKDVELRCDPISGHTALYWYRQSLGQGLEFLIYFQGNSAPDKSGLPSDRFSAERTGGSVSTLTIQRTQQEDSAVYLCASSLAGQGYEQYFGPGTRLTVT.

The V gene is TRBV27, the J gene TRBJ2-3; no clear D. The germline V and J ends were trimmed by 6 bases and 6 bases, with 13 bases remaining between them. The germline CDR1 and CDR2 sequences are MNHEY and SMNVEV (reference sequence). CDR3 length: 13 amino acids. The chain's CDR3 is CASRDLVEDTQYF. Here the CDR3 DNA reads TGTGCCAGCAGAGACTTAGTGGAGGATACGCAGTATTTT.

The chain carries TRBV20-1 and TRBJ1-2; TRBD1 agrees at 7 bases. The CDR3 consists of 11 residues. Trimming at V came to 6 bases and at J to 3 bases, leaving 1 base not matched to a gene. Germline V CDR1 and CDR2: DFQATT, SNEGSKA (reference sequence). CDR3 in amino acids: CSATGDYGYTF. The CDR3 DNA sequence: TGCAGTGCCACAGGGGACTATGGCTACACCTTC.

This clone is a singleton in its sample. The rearrangement uses TRBV25-1 and TRBJ2-7; 9 positions match TRBD1. Germline assignment: CDR1 MGHDK and CDR2 SYGVNS. The V gene end was trimmed by 3 bases and the J gene end by 3 bases; junction bases not matched to a gene: 3. This CDR3 spans 14 amino acids. This CDR3 is CASSDPGQGYEQYF. In nucleotides, the CDR3 is TGTGCCAGCAGTGACCCGGGACAGGGCTACGAGCAGTACTTC.

The chain carries TRBV6-5 and TRBJ1-5; the D gene is possibly TRBD1 (5 bases). From germline, CDR1 is MNHEY and CDR2 SVGAGI. The V and J ends lost 7 bases and 9 bases respectively, with 13 bases between them. The length of the CDR3 is 12 residues. In DNA form, the CDR3 reads TGTGCCAGCAAAAACCGGGGGGGGCCCCAGCATTTT. Protein product: CASKNRGGPQHF.

The chain has TRBV6-5 and TRBJ1-4; D is uncertain. With 4 bases removed from V and 3 bases from J, the gap between germline ends came to 12 bases. This CDR3 is built from 15 residues. Germline V CDR1 and CDR2: MNHEY, SVGAGI. The DNA of the CDR3 is TGTGCCAGCAGTTCGACCGGGATCTCTAATGAAAAACTGTTTTTT. It codes for CASSSTGISNEKLFF.

The chain links TRBV5-1 to TRBJ2-5, with 7 positions matching TRBD2. From germline, CDR1 is SGHRS and CDR2 YFSETQ. CDR3 size: 13 residues. V gave up 4 bases and J gave up 4 bases; unmatched junction bases: 4. This CDR3 reads CASSAGVTETQYF. For the CDR3, the DNA is TGCGCCAGCAGCGCGGGGGTCACAGAGACCCAGTACTTC. Full variable domain (outside the CDR3, taken from reference TRBV5-1 and TRBJ2-5): KAGVTQTPRYLIKTRGQQVTLSCSPISGHRSVSWYQQTPGQGLQFLFEYFSETQRNKGNFPGRFSGRQFSNSRSEMNVSTLELGDSALYLCASSAGVTETQYFGPGTRLLVL.

In its sample, this clone was seen once. This chain uses TRBV11-2 with TRBJ2-1, with 11 bases that match TRBD2. Per germline, CDR1 SGHAT and CDR2 FQNNGV. J gave up 6 bases and V 5 bases, and 6 bases lay outside the gene matches. The CDR3 runs to 15 residues. The CDR3 DNA reads as TGTGCCAGCAGCCGTAGCGGGGGGGCCGGCAATGAGCAGTTCTTC. Translated: CASSRSGGAGNEQFF.

The chain employs TRBV4-2 and TRBJ2-3; the D is unclear. Germline loops: CDR1 LGHNA, CDR2 YNFKEQ. CDR3 length equals 12 residues. V shed 3 bases and J shed 1 base, with 2 bases lying between them. CDR3 region: CASSHGTDTQYF. In DNA, the CDR3 is TGTGCCAGCAGCCACGGCACAGATACGCAGTATTTT.

The V gene is TRBV5-6, the J gene TRBJ1-3, with TRBD1 identical over 7 bases. With 4 bases clipped from V and 4 bases from J, the junction kept 5 bases outside the gene matches. The CDR3 extends over 14 amino acids. CDR1 is SGHDT, CDR2 YYEEEE, per germline. The CDR3, as DNA: TGTGCCAGCAGCGAAGGGACAGTGGGAAACACCATATATTTT. Amino acid sequence: CASSEGTVGNTIYF.

This clone was recorded once. The chain joins TRBV5-4 to TRBJ2-7, with D maybe TRBD2 (5 bases). The CDR3 contains 12 residues. With 2 bases removed from V and 6 bases from J, the gap between germline ends came to 9 bases. CDR1 and CDR2 (germline): SGHNT, YYREEE (reference sequence). Written as DNA, the CDR3 is TGTGCCAGCAGCTTCCCCCGGGGCGAGCAGTACTTC. It specifies CASSFPRGEQYF.

The V call is TRBV5-1, the J call TRBJ2-5; 12 positions agree with TRBD1. This CDR3 comprises 16 residues. V shed 4 bases and J 0 bases; nucleotides not matched to a gene: 4. CDR1 is SGHRS and CDR2 is YFSETQ in the germline V gene. CDR3 sequence (DNA): TGCGCCAGCAGCCAGGGACAGGGGGCCTACCAAGAGACCCAGTACTTC. Translation: CASSQGQGAYQETQYF.

The V and J genes are TRBV7-2 and TRBJ1-5; no definite D call. Germline values: CDR1 SGHTA, CDR2 FQGNSA. V was shortened by 0 bases and J by 6 bases, with 6 bases between the two germline ends. This CDR3 spans 13 amino acids. The chain's CDR3 is CASSLAPIQPQHF. The CDR3 DNA follows: TGTGCCAGCAGCTTAGCGCCTATTCAGCCCCAGCATTTT.

The chain joins TRBV29-1 to TRBJ1-2, with a possible D match to TRBD1 (5 bases). The CDR3 totals 12 residues. Germline CDR1 reads SQVTM; CDR2 reads ANQGSEA. V was trimmed by 6 bases and J by 8 bases, leaving 16 bases between them. CDR3 residues: CSVAGDPYGYTF. CDR3 DNA sequence: TGCAGCGTCGCGGGGGACCCCTACGGCTACACCTTC.

Here the CDR3 reads CASSPQEGSFYEQYF. The CDR3 DNA reads as TGTGCCAGCTCACCACAGGAGGGGTCCTTCTACGAGCAGTACTTC. The rearrangement uses TRBV18 and TRBJ2-7; D is possibly TRBD2 (6 bases). With 1 base removed from V and 3 bases from J, the gap between germline ends came to 13 bases. The CDR3 is 15 amino acids. The germline V gene has CDR1 KGHSH and CDR2 LQKENI.

The rearrangement joins TRBV7-2 to TRBJ1-5; 7 bases agree with TRBD1. The CDR3 is 13 amino acids. Germline CDR1 and CDR2: SGHTA and FQGNSA. The V and J ends lost 3 bases and 7 bases, in that order; junction bases with no gene match: 3. The CDR3 sequence is CASSFQGGQPQHF. For the CDR3, the DNA is TGTGCCAGCAGCTTCCAGGGGGGCCAGCCCCAGCATTTT.

This chain connects TRBV15 to TRBJ2-1; D is perhaps TRBD2 (5 bases). The CDR3 sequence is 15 residues long. Looked up from germline, CDR1 is LNHNV and CDR2 is YYDKDF (reference sequence). The V end was cut by 1 base, the J end by 0 bases, with 7 bases between. The CDR3 coding sequence is TGTGCCACCAGCAGAGGACGGGGCTCCTACAATGAGCAGTTCTTC. This codes for CATSRGRGSYNEQFF.